This T cell receptor (beta chain) was sequenced during a study of shared clonotypes between healthy human individuals. The material for each subset, its genomic DNA, was split evenly across several immunoSEQ plates. Sequencing was performed with immunoSEQ multiplex PCR; in TCRdb, only in-frame clones are kept and a portion is missing. The sample yields 760,000 or so clones, around 96% seen once. A remark on this clone: Antigen specificity is unknown.

Overall study results and limits: Among the subsets, naive ones generally showed larger estimated richness than memory ones.

The naive CD8 subset, CD45RO-negative cells positively selected for CCR7, excluded terminally differentiated effector memory CD45RA+ cells. What was sequenced was naive CD8+ T cells sorted from blood. This clonotype was obtained from a man between 25 and 39 years old in good health.

The CDR3 DNA follows: TGTGCCAGCAGTGAATTGATGGGGAGAAGAGACAATGAGCAGTTCTTC. Its translation is CASSELMGRRDNEQFF. The chain links TRBV6-1 to TRBJ2-1, with D possibly TRBD2 on 5 matching bases. V gave up 2 bases and J gave up 5 bases, with 16 bases separating them. Germline-derived CDR1 and CDR2 are MNHNS and SASEGT. The CDR3 is 16 amino acids.